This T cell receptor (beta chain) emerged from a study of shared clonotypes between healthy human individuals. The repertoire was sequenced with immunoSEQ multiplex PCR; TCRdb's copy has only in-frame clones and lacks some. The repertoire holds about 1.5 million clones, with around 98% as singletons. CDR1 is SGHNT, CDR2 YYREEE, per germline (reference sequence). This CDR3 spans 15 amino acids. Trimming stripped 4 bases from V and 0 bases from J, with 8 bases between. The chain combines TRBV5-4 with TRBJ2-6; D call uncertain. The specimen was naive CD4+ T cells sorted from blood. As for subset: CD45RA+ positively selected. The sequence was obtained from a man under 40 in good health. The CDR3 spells CASSPWHSGANVLTF. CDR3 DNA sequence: TGTGCCAGCAGCCCTTGGCACTCTGGGGCCAACGTCCTGACTTTC.